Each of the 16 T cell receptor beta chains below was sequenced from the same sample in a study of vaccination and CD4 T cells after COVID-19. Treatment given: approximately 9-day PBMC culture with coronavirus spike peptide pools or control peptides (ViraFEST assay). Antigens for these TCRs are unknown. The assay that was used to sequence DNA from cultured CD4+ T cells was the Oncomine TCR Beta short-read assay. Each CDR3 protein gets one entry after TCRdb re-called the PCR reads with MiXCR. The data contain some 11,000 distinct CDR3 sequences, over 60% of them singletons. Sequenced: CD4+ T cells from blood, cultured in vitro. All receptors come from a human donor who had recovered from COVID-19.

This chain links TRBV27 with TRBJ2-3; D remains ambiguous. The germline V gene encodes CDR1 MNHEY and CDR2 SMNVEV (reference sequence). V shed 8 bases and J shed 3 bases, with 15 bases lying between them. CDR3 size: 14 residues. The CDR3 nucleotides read TGTGCCAGCTCCCTTACCCGAGAGACAGATACGCAGTATTTT. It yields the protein CASSLTRETDTQYF.

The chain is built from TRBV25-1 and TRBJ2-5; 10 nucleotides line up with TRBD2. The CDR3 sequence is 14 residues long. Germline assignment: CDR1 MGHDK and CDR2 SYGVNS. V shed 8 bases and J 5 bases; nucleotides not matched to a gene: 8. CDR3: CASELAGVGETQYF. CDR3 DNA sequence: TGTGCCAGCGAGCTAGCGGGAGTAGGGGAGACCCAGTACTTC.

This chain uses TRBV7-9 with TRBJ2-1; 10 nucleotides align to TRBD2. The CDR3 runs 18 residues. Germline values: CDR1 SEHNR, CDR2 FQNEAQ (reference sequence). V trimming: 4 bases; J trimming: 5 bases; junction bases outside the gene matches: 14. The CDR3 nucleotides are TGTGCCAGCAGCTCTAGTAACGGACTAGCGGCAAGACACAATGAGCAGTTCTTC. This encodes CASSSSNGLAARHNEQFF.

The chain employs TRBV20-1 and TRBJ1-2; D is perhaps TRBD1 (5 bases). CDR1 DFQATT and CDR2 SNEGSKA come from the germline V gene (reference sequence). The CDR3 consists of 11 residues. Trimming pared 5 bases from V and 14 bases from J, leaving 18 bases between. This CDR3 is CSAPIRGSGTF. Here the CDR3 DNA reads TGCAGTGCTCCGATCCGGGGGTCGGGAACCTTC.

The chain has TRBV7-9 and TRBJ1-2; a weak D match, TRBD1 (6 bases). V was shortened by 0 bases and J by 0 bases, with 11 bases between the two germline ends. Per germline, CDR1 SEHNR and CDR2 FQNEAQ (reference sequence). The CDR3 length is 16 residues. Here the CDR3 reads CASSLAGGRSNYGYTF. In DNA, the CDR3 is TGTGCCAGCAGCTTAGCAGGGGGACGGTCTAACTATGGCTACACCTTC.

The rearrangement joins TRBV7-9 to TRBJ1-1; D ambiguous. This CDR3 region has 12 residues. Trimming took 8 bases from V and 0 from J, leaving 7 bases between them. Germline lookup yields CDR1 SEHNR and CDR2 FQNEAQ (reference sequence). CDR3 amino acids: CASHTMNTEAFF. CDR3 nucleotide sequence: TGTGCCAGCCATACCATGAACACTGAAGCTTTCTTT.

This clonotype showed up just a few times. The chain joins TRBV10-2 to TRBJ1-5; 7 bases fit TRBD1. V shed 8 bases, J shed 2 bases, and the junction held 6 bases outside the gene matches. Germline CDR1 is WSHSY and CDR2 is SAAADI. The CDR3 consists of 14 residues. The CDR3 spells CASRRGQGNQPQHF. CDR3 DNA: TGCGCCAGCCGAAGGGGGCAGGGCAATCAGCCCCAGCATTTT.

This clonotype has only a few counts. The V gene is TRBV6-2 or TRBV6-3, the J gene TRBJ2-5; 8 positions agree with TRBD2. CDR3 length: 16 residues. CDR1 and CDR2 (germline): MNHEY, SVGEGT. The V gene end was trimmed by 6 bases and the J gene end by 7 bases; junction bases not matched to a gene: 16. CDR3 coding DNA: TGTGCCAGCAGCGCCCGGGGGGGCGGGGAAGATCGGACCCAGTACTTC. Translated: CASSARGGGEDRTQYF.

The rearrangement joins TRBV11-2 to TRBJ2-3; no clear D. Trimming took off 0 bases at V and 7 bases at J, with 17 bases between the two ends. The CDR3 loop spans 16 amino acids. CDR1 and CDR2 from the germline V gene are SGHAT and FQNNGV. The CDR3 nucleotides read TGTGCCAGCAGCTTAGATCTGATAACGGCAGCCTATACGCAGTATTTT. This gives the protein CASSLDLITAAYTQYF.

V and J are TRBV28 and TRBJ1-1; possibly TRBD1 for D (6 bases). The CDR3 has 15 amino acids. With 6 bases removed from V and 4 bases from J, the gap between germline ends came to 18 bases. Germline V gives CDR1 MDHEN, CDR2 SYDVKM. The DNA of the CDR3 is TGTGCCAGCAGCGAAGGGGGGGAGGGTCGCACTGAAGCTTTCTTT. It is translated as CASSEGGEGRTEAFF.

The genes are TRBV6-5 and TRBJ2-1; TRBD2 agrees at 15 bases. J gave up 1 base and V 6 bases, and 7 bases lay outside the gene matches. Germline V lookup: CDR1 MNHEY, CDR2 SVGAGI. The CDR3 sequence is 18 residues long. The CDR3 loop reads CASRYRTSGRVSYNEQFF. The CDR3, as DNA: TGTGCCAGCAGATACAGGACTAGCGGGAGGGTATCCTACAATGAGCAGTTCTTC.

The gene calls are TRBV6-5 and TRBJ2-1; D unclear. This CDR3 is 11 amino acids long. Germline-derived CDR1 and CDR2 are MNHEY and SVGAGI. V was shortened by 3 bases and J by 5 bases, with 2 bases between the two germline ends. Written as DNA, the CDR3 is TGTGCCAGCAGTTATCACAATGAGCAGTTCTTC. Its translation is CASSYHNEQFF.

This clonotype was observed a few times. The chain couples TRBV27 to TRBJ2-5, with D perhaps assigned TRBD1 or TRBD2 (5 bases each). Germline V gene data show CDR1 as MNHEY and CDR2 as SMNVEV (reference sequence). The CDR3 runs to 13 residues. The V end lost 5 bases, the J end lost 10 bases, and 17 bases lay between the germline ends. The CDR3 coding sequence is TGTGCCAGCAGTCTCCTGAGGGGTGGGAACCAGTACTTC. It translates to CASSLLRGGNQYF.

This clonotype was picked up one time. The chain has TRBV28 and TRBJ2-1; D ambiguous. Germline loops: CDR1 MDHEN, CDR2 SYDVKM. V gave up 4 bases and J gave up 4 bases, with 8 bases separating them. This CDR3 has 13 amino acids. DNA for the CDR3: TGTGCCAGCAGTTCCAGACGGTACAATGAGCAGTTCTTC. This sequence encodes CASSSRRYNEQFF.

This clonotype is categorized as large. The CDR3 nucleotides read TGTGCCAGCAGCTCTTATATAGCCAATGAGCAGTTCTTC. Its translation: CASSSYIANEQFF. V is TRBV7-2 and J is TRBJ2-1, with unresolved D. Trimming shortened V by 4 bases and J by 6 bases, and 10 bases separated the two germline ends. Germline V lookup: CDR1 SGHTA, CDR2 FQGNSA. The CDR3 is 13 amino acids. Full variable domain (remainder filled in from reference TRBV7-2 and TRBJ2-1): GAGVSQSPSNKVTEKGKDVELRCDPISGHTALYWYRQSLGQGLEFLIYFQGNSAPDKSGLPSDRFSAERTGGSVSTLTIQRTQQEDSAVYLCASSSYIANEQFFGPGTRLTVL.

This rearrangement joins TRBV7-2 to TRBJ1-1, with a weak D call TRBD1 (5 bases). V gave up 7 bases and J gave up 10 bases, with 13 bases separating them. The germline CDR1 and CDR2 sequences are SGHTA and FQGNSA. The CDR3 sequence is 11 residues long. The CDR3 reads CASTYEGRAFF. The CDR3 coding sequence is TGTGCCAGCACCTATGAGGGGCGAGCTTTCTTT.